This TCR beta chain was profiled in a study of cytotoxic CD8 clonotypes in ibrutinib-treated CLL. Whole-study results and caveats: Clonality at baseline surpassed age-matched healthy donors and tracked circulating CD8+ T-cell counts.

Note on this clone: Antigen: not known.

V was clipped by 4 bases and J by 8 bases; unmatched bases: 11. CDR1 is SNHLY and CDR2 is FYNNEI in the germline V gene. The CDR3 consists of 16 residues. TCRdb keeps only in-frame clones here, not all; method: immunoSEQ multiplex PCR. The repertoire includes about 68,000 clones, around nine tenths of them detected once, and approximately 3.1% sits in the top ten. This sequence was found in a human donor with chronic lymphocytic leukemia. The source was PBMCs, collected after 12 months of ibrutinib treatment. This chain joins TRBV2 and TRBJ2-1; 10 positions agree with TRBD2. The CDR3 DNA reads TGTGCCAGCAGTGCCCTAGCGGGAGTCTATTCCGATGAGCAGTTCTTC. Amino acid sequence: CASSALAGVYSDEQFF.